These 20 T cell receptor beta chains came from one sample sequenced in a study of cytomegalovirus exposure and HLA in healthy donors. In the PCR, 60 Vbeta and 13 Jbeta primers were used. Some clones are missing from TCRdb's copy, which holds only in-frame ones; the method was immunoSEQ multiplex PCR. The sample records under 150,000 clones, 75% to 80% being singletons. Sequencing used PBMCs. The origin of the receptors is a young woman in good health and CMV-seronegative.

This rearrangement joins TRBV6-4 to TRBJ1-2; D ambiguous. CDR1 is MRHNA, CDR2 SNTAGT, per germline. The CDR3 totals 17 residues. Trimming removed 6 bases from V and 3 bases from J, with 23 bases in between. The CDR3 DNA is TGTGCCAGCAGGACGGGGAAGAGGATCCAGGCGGACTATGGCTACACCTTC. This sequence encodes CASRTGKRIQADYGYTF.

The V gene is TRBV14, the J gene TRBJ1-1; D is unresolved. The CDR3 contains 18 residues. With 0 bases removed from V and 0 bases from J, the gap between germline ends came to 17 bases. Germline V gene data show CDR1 as SGHDN and CDR2 as FVKESK. CDR3 region: CASSQEVAGWSLNTEAFF. In nucleotides, the CDR3 is TGTGCCAGCAGCCAAGAAGTGGCGGGGTGGTCGTTGAACACTGAAGCTTTCTTT.

The chain couples TRBV6-6 to TRBJ2-7; no definite D call. Germline lookup yields CDR1 MNHNY and CDR2 SVGAGI (reference sequence). V lost 0 bases to trimming and J lost 2 bases, with 14 bases between them. The CDR3 has 16 amino acids. CDR3 loop: CASSYSAQILTYEQYF. DNA for the CDR3: TGTGCCAGCAGTTACTCGGCCCAAATCTTAACCTACGAGCAGTACTTC.

The CDR3 region is CASSLGDIGPYGYTF. The CDR3 DNA is TGTGCCAGCAGCTTAGGGGACATTGGGCCCTATGGCTACACCTTC. The chain recombines TRBV7-2 with TRBJ1-2; possibly TRBD1 for D (6 bases). The CDR3 covers 15 residues. Per the germline V gene, CDR1 is SGHTA and CDR2 is FQGNSA. Trimming removed 1 base at V and 4 bases at J, with 13 bases between. Looking up the rest from reference TRBV7-2 and TRBJ1-2 gives the full variable domain: GAGVSQSPSNKVTEKGKDVELRCDPISGHTALYWYRQSLGQGLEFLIYFQGNSAPDKSGLPSDRFSAERTGGSVSTLTIQRTQQEDSAVYLCASSLGDIGPYGYTFGSGTRLTVV.

The CDR3 sequence is CASSYQLGPNTEAFF. The CDR3 region has the DNA TGTGCCAGCAGTTACCAGTTGGGGCCGAACACTGAAGCTTTCTTT. The chain couples TRBV6-5 to TRBJ1-1, with D perhaps TRBD1 (5 bases). The CDR3 is 15 amino acids. Germline CDR1 is MNHEY and CDR2 is SVGAGI. V lost 2 bases and J lost 1, with 11 bases in between.

The chain couples TRBV7-2 to TRBJ1-2; TRBD1 is a possible D gene (5 bases). Per germline, CDR1 SGHTA and CDR2 FQGNSA. The CDR3 runs to 15 residues. Trimming cost V 5 bases and J 1 base, with 14 bases left between them. CDR3 nucleotides: TGTGCCAGCAGCCCACGGCGGGACGGTAACTATGGCTACACCTTC. The encoded protein is CASSPRRDGNYGYTF. Supplemented by reference TRBV7-2 and TRBJ1-2, the full variable domain reads GAGVSQSPSNKVTEKGKDVELRCDPISGHTALYWYRQSLGQGLEFLIYFQGNSAPDKSGLPSDRFSAERTGGSVSTLTIQRTQQEDSAVYLCASSPRRDGNYGYTFGSGTRLTVV.

The chain has TRBV19 and TRBJ2-7, with 7 bases fitting TRBD1. V was clipped by 5 bases and J by 6 bases; unmatched bases: 4. Germline values: CDR1 LNHDA, CDR2 SQIVND (reference sequence). The CDR3 length is 12 residues. This CDR3 is CASSSRQGEQYF. The CDR3 bases are TGTGCCAGTAGTTCCCGACAGGGCGAGCAGTACTTC.

The chain recombines TRBV25-1 with TRBJ1-5, with 9 bases lining up with TRBD1. Germline CDR1 MGHDK, CDR2 SYGVNS. V was pared by 4 bases and J by 2 bases, with 9 bases of the junction left unmatched. This CDR3 region has 17 residues. The CDR3 reads CASSGTGGARGNQPQHF. The CDR3 DNA reads as TGTGCCAGCAGTGGAACAGGGGGCGCAAGGGGCAATCAGCCCCAGCATTTT.

The CDR3 DNA is TGTGCCAGCAGTGAACGTGGGACAGGGGAGTCCTATGGCTACACCTTC. Its translation is CASSERGTGESYGYTF. The chain uses TRBV2 and TRBJ1-2; TRBD1 matches 10 bases. The germline V gene has CDR1 SNHLY and CDR2 FYNNEI. The CDR3 loop spans 16 amino acids. Trimming cost V 2 bases and J 4 bases; bases outside gene matches: 7.

The chain couples TRBV19 to TRBJ1-2; D gene uncertain. Trimming removed 1 base at V and 2 bases at J, with 14 bases between. Germline V lookup: CDR1 LNHDA, CDR2 SQIVND (reference sequence). The CDR3 consists of 16 residues. The CDR3, as DNA: TGTGCCAGTAGTATAGCCTTGGTGAACAAAAACTATGGCTACACCTTC. Encoded protein: CASSIALVNKNYGYTF.

The chain combines TRBV7-3 with TRBJ2-1; D remains ambiguous. Germline CDR1 and CDR2: SGHTA and FQGTGA. Trimming shortened V by 2 bases and J by 6 bases, and 8 bases separated the two germline ends. The CDR3 spans 13 residues. CDR3 DNA: TGTGCCAGCAGCTTACAAATCGGCAATGAGCAGTTCTTC. Translation gives CASSLQIGNEQFF.

The rearrangement joins TRBV5-1 to TRBJ2-5, with TRBD1 matching over 7 bases. Germline V gene data show CDR1 as SGHRS and CDR2 as YFSETQ. The CDR3 covers 16 residues. The J segment lost 5 bases and the V segment lost 0 bases, leaving 10 bases of the junction unmatched. CDR3 nucleotide sequence: TGCGCCAGCAGCTTGGGAAACCGACAGGGATGGGAGACCCAGTACTTC. Amino acids: CASSLGNRQGWETQYF.

This clone was picked up one time. The sample has other DNA sequences that encode this CDR3 too. The chain joins TRBV2 to TRBJ2-7; 9 bases fit TRBD1. V lost 1 base, J lost 2 bases, and 0 bases stayed unmatched. The germline CDR1 and CDR2 sequences are SNHLY and FYNNEI. The CDR3 spans 14 residues. CDR3 in DNA: TGTGCCAGCAGTGAAGGGACAGGGGCCTACGAGCAGTACTTC. This translates into CASSEGTGAYEQYF.

The rearrangement uses TRBV9 and TRBJ2-7, with D possibly matching TRBD1 (6 bases). The length of the CDR3 is 15 residues. With 4 bases removed from V and 5 bases from J, the gap between germline ends came to 19 bases. Germline V gene data show CDR1 as SGDLS and CDR2 as YYNGEE. In DNA form, the CDR3 reads TGTGCCAGCAGCTTTGGGGGCAACTCCGGCGACGAGCAGTACTTC. Translated, it gives CASSFGGNSGDEQYF.

This clone was detected only a few times. This chain links TRBV4-2 with TRBJ1-3, with D perhaps matching TRBD1 (5 bases). CDR1 and CDR2 (germline): LGHNA, YNFKEQ. V was shortened by 0 bases and J by 2 bases, with 8 bases between the two germline ends. This CDR3 contains 15 residues. CDR3 residues: CASSQDQGTGNTIYF. Written as DNA, the CDR3 is TGTGCCAGCAGCCAAGATCAGGGAACTGGAAACACCATATATTTT.

The V and J genes are TRBV10-3 and TRBJ1-1, with 8 bases fitting TRBD1. The CDR3 is 13 residues long. Trimming at V came to 6 bases and at J to 2 bases, leaving 2 bases not matched to a gene. Germline V lookup: CDR1 ENHRY, CDR2 SYGVKD. CDR3: CAISGQGNTEAFF. CDR3 DNA sequence: TGTGCCATCAGCGGACAGGGAAACACTGAAGCTTTCTTT.

The V and J genes are TRBV19 and TRBJ1-5; D perhaps matches TRBD1 (5 bases). The CDR3 runs 15 residues. Germline CDR1 reads LNHDA; CDR2 reads SQIVND (reference sequence). Trimming cost V 6 bases and J 4 bases, with 16 bases left between them. The CDR3 is CASSVGGTKNQPQHF. The CDR3 coding sequence is TGTGCCAGTAGCGTCGGGGGGACCAAAAATCAGCCCCAGCATTTT. Based on the CDR3 plus reference TRBV19 and TRBJ1-5, the full variable domain is DGGITQSPKYLFRKEGQNVTLSCEQNLNHDAMYWYRQDPGQGLRLIYYSQIVNDFQKGDIAEGYSVSREKKESFPLTVTSAQKNPTAFYLCASSVGGTKNQPQHFGDGTRLSIL.

The chain links TRBV6-1 to TRBJ2-1; 8 nucleotides match TRBD1. CDR1 and CDR2 from the germline V gene are MNHNS and SASEGT. With 1 base clipped from V and 2 bases from J, the junction kept 7 bases outside the gene matches. The CDR3 loop spans 17 amino acids. CDR3 protein: CASSEVRTGSPYNEQFF. In nucleotides, the CDR3 is TGTGCCAGCAGTGAAGTTCGGACAGGGTCCCCCTACAATGAGCAGTTCTTC.

This clone was counted a few times. The chain couples TRBV5-6 to TRBJ1-3; possibly TRBD1 for D (6 bases). Germline CDR1 SGHDT, CDR2 YYEEEE. This CDR3 has 14 amino acids. Trimming shortened V by 3 bases and J by 3 bases, and 10 bases separated the two germline ends. CDR3 in DNA: TGTGCCAGCAGCTCCCAGGGGTATGGAAACACCATATATTTT. It is translated as CASSSQGYGNTIYF.

The J gene is TRBJ1-4, the V gene TRBV2, with D maybe TRBD1 (5 bases). The CDR3 spans 14 residues. V shed 2 bases and J shed 5 bases, with 9 bases lying between them. Per the germline V gene, CDR1 is SNHLY and CDR2 is FYNNEI. The CDR3, as DNA: TGTGCCAGCAGTGAAACGAAGGGGAATGAAAAACTGTTTTTT. Translation: CASSETKGNEKLFF.